The rows below give T cell receptor beta chains drawn from one sample of a study of beta chain features in type 1 diabetes. TCRdb's copy holds only in-frame clones and misses some; the assay was immunoSEQ multiplex PCR. The table has 200,000 to 250,000 clones, approximately 11% seen once. Source material: central memory CD4+ T cells from blood. All receptors derive from a man aged 18 to 30 in good health. The CDR3 runs from the conserved cysteine through the conserved F or W. Each record gives: V gene, clone size, J gene, D gene, CDR3 protein, CDR3 DNA. The D gene is left open where the match is weak. Expanded clones are given a class, and other clones once, few, many or no size at all.

v_call: TRBV25-1
clone_size: few
j_call: TRBJ2-5
d_call: TRBD2
cdr3_aa: CASSESNVWTSSQETQYF
cdr3_nt: TGTGCCAGCAGTGAATCCAACGTGTGGACTAGCTCCCAAGAGACCCAGTACTTC

v_call: TRBV30
clone_size: .
j_call: TRBJ1-6
d_call: .
cdr3_aa: CAWSASRDSPLHF
cdr3_nt: TGTGCCTGGAGTGCTTCCAGGGACTCACCCCTCCACTTT

v_call: TRBV9
clone_size: many
j_call: TRBJ2-5
d_call: .
cdr3_aa: CASSLQGRSETQYF
cdr3_nt: TGTGCCAGCAGCTTACAGGGAAGGTCAGAGACCCAGTACTTC

v_call: TRBV7-3
clone_size: .
j_call: TRBJ2-5
d_call: TRBD2
cdr3_aa: CASSPSGYQETQYF
cdr3_nt: TGTGCCAGCAGCCCTAGCGGGTACCAAGAGACCCAGTACTTC

v_call: TRBV4-3
clone_size: few
j_call: TRBJ2-7
d_call: TRBD2
cdr3_aa: CASALGLAGDYEQYF
cdr3_nt: TGCGCCAGCGCCCTCGGGCTCGCGGGAGACTACGAGCAGTACTTC

v_call: TRBV7-8
clone_size: few
j_call: TRBJ1-4
d_call: .
cdr3_aa: CASSPRVVNEKLFF
cdr3_nt: TGTGCCAGCAGCCCTAGAGTGGTTAATGAAAAACTGTTTTTT

v_call: TRBV4-2
clone_size: .
j_call: TRBJ2-2
d_call: .
cdr3_aa: CASSQRGELFF
cdr3_nt: TGTGCCAGCAGCCAGCGGGGGGAGCTGTTTTTT

v_call: TRBV4-1
clone_size: .
j_call: TRBJ2-1
d_call: .
cdr3_aa: CASSQGTGGDSYNEQFF
cdr3_nt: TGCGCCAGCAGCCAAGGAACAGGAGGGGACTCTTACAATGAGCAGTTCTTC

v_call: TRBV19
clone_size: many
j_call: TRBJ1-1
d_call: .
cdr3_aa: CASSPWTAKNTEAFF
cdr3_nt: TGTGCCAGTAGTCCCTGGACAGCCAAGAACACTGAAGCTTTCTTT

v_call: TRBV5-1
clone_size: few
j_call: TRBJ2-7
d_call: .
cdr3_aa: CASSLAGGPYEQYF
cdr3_nt: TGCGCCAGCAGCTTGGCCGGCGGTCCCTACGAGCAGTACTTC

v_call: TRBV2
clone_size: few
j_call: TRBJ2-7
d_call: .
cdr3_aa: CASRTGRLAYEQYF
cdr3_nt: TGTGCCAGCAGAACAGGGCGGCTTGCCTACGAGCAGTACTTC

v_call: TRBV27
clone_size: few
j_call: TRBJ2-1
d_call: TRBD2
cdr3_aa: CASSSPSGEAYNEQFF
cdr3_nt: TGTGCCAGCAGTTCGCCTAGCGGAGAGGCGTACAATGAGCAGTTCTTC

v_call: TRBV5-6
clone_size: .
j_call: TRBJ1-3
d_call: .
cdr3_aa: CASSLAGGYSGNTIYF
cdr3_nt: TGTGCCAGCAGCTTGGCCGGCGGCTACTCTGGAAACACCATATATTTT

v_call: TRBV28
clone_size: many
j_call: TRBJ1-2
d_call: .
cdr3_aa: CASSLREANYGYTF
cdr3_nt: TGTGCCAGCAGTTTAAGAGAGGCCAACTATGGCTACACCTTC

v_call: TRBV28
clone_size: few
j_call: TRBJ2-5
d_call: .
cdr3_aa: CASSLGVQQTQYF
cdr3_nt: TGTGCCAGCAGTTTAGGGGTCCAACAGACCCAGTACTTC

v_call: TRBV7-3
clone_size: .
j_call: TRBJ1-1
d_call: .
cdr3_aa: CASSLQGIGTEAFF
cdr3_nt: TGTGCCAGCAGCTTACAGGGGATCGGGACTGAAGCTTTCTTT

v_call: TRBV4-2
clone_size: .
j_call: TRBJ1-5
d_call: .
cdr3_aa: CASSLRENQPQHF
cdr3_nt: TGTGCCAGCAGCCTCAGAGAGAATCAGCCCCAGCATTTT

v_call: TRBV11-2
clone_size: few
j_call: TRBJ2-1
d_call: .
cdr3_aa: CASSLIPGNEQFF
cdr3_nt: TGTGCCAGCAGCTTAATCCCCGGCAATGAGCAGTTCTTC

v_call: TRBV6-1
clone_size: few
j_call: TRBJ2-1
d_call: .
cdr3_aa: CASSIDLGGYNEQFF
cdr3_nt: TGTGCCAGCAGTATAGACTTGGGAGGCTACAATGAGCAGTTCTTC

v_call: TRBV29-1
clone_size: few
j_call: TRBJ2-5
d_call: .
cdr3_aa: CSVRVQETQYF
cdr3_nt: TGCAGCGTCAGGGTGCAAGAGACCCAGTACTTC

v_call: TRBV2
clone_size: few
j_call: TRBJ2-7
d_call: .
cdr3_aa: CASSAQRSYEQYF
cdr3_nt: TGTGCCAGCAGTGCTCAGAGGTCCTACGAGCAGTACTTC

v_call: TRBV5-8
clone_size: .
j_call: TRBJ2-7
d_call: .
cdr3_aa: CASSFLGGYTYEQYF
cdr3_nt: TGTGCCAGCAGCTTCCTGGGGGGATACACCTACGAGCAGTACTTC

v_call: TRBV25-1
clone_size: many
j_call: TRBJ2-1
d_call: .
cdr3_aa: CASSEYVTNEQFF
cdr3_nt: TGTGCCAGCAGTGAATATGTGACCAATGAGCAGTTCTTC

v_call: TRBV7-3
clone_size: few
j_call: TRBJ2-3
d_call: .
cdr3_aa: CASSSPGRQRDTQYF
cdr3_nt: TGTGCCAGCAGCTCCCCAGGAAGGCAGCGAGATACGCAGTATTTT

v_call: TRBV14
clone_size: .
j_call: TRBJ2-7
d_call: .
cdr3_aa: CASSRRDGIHEQYF
cdr3_nt: TGTGCCAGCAGCCGCCGGGACGGTATCCACGAGCAGTACTTC

v_call: TRBV4-1
clone_size: .
j_call: TRBJ2-1
d_call: .
cdr3_aa: CASSQARLTAYNEQFF
cdr3_nt: TGCGCCAGCAGCCAAGCTCGGCTAACTGCCTACAATGAGCAGTTCTTC

v_call: TRBV29-1
clone_size: .
j_call: TRBJ2-3
d_call: .
cdr3_aa: CSVETTASTQYF
cdr3_nt: TGCAGCGTTGAAACGACAGCCTCTACGCAGTATTTT

v_call: TRBV7-8
clone_size: many
j_call: TRBJ2-1
d_call: TRBD2
cdr3_aa: CASSHLRASGRGANEQFF
cdr3_nt: TGTGCCAGCAGCCACCTTAGGGCTAGCGGGAGGGGAGCCAATGAGCAGTTCTTC

v_call: TRBV5-1
clone_size: .
j_call: TRBJ2-1
d_call: .
cdr3_aa: CASSLLGLDEQFF
cdr3_nt: TGCGCCAGCAGCTTGCTGGGGTTGGATGAGCAGTTCTTC

v_call: TRBV7-2
clone_size: few
j_call: TRBJ2-3
d_call: TRBD2
cdr3_aa: CASSLGGRVTDTQYF
cdr3_nt: TGTGCCAGCAGCTTAGGCGGGAGGGTCACAGATACGCAGTATTTT

v_call: TRBV29-1
clone_size: few
j_call: TRBJ1-3
d_call: TRBD1
cdr3_aa: CSAYTGDGNTIYF
cdr3_nt: TGCAGCGCTTACACAGGGGACGGAAACACCATATATTTT

v_call: TRBV5-4
clone_size: many
j_call: TRBJ1-5
d_call: TRBD1
cdr3_aa: CASSRQGVNQPQHF
cdr3_nt: TGTGCCAGCAGTAGACAGGGCGTCAATCAGCCCCAGCATTTT

v_call: TRBV7-2
clone_size: few
j_call: TRBJ2-7
d_call: TRBD2
cdr3_aa: CASSSAGTSSYEQYF
cdr3_nt: TGTGCCAGCAGCTCAGCCGGGACTAGCTCCTACGAGCAGTACTTC

v_call: TRBV5-1
clone_size: .
j_call: TRBJ2-7
d_call: .
cdr3_aa: CASSFRAEDYEQYF
cdr3_nt: TGCGCCAGCAGCTTCCGAGCGGAAGACTACGAGCAGTACTTC

v_call: TRBV7-3
clone_size: few
j_call: TRBJ2-5
d_call: TRBD2
cdr3_aa: CASSLGLAGAETQYF
cdr3_nt: TGTGCCAGCAGCCTGGGACTAGCGGGAGCAGAGACCCAGTACTTC

v_call: TRBV9
clone_size: few
j_call: TRBJ1-4
d_call: TRBD1
cdr3_aa: CASSVGQGALGEKLFF
cdr3_nt: TGTGCCAGCAGCGTGGGACAGGGGGCCCTGGGAGAAAAACTGTTTTTT

v_call: TRBV7-2
clone_size: few
j_call: TRBJ2-7
d_call: .
cdr3_aa: CASSPGARETYEQYF
cdr3_nt: TGTGCCAGCAGCCCGGGGGCGCGGGAGACCTACGAGCAGTACTTC

v_call: TRBV28
clone_size: .
j_call: TRBJ1-1
d_call: .
cdr3_aa: CASSFFTDSEAFF
cdr3_nt: TGTGCCAGCAGTTTTTTCACAGACTCCGAAGCTTTCTTT

v_call: TRBV6-1
clone_size: many
j_call: TRBJ2-1
d_call: .
cdr3_aa: CASKKTGNNNEQFF
cdr3_nt: TGTGCCAGCAAGAAGACAGGTAACAACAATGAGCAGTTCTTC

v_call: TRBV11-2
clone_size: few
j_call: TRBJ2-2
d_call: .
cdr3_aa: CASSLGRWNTGELFF
cdr3_nt: TGTGCCAGCAGCTTAGGTCGCTGGAACACCGGGGAGCTGTTTTTT

v_call: TRBV28
clone_size: few
j_call: TRBJ2-7
d_call: .
cdr3_aa: CASSLWGTNSYEQYF
cdr3_nt: TGTGCCAGCAGTTTATGGGGAACGAACTCCTACGAGCAGTACTTC

v_call: TRBV6-5
clone_size: .
j_call: TRBJ1-2
d_call: TRBD1
cdr3_aa: CASRRTGLTYGYTF
cdr3_nt: TGTGCCAGCCGACGGACAGGACTAACCTATGGCTACACCTTC

v_call: TRBV29-1
clone_size: few
j_call: TRBJ1-2
d_call: .
cdr3_aa: CSVGEGLNGYTF
cdr3_nt: TGCAGCGTTGGAGAAGGACTGAATGGCTACACCTTC

v_call: TRBV27
clone_size: few
j_call: TRBJ1-2
d_call: TRBD1
cdr3_aa: CASSTTGGYSGYTF
cdr3_nt: TGTGCCAGCAGTACCACAGGGGGCTATAGCGGCTACACCTTC

v_call: TRBV14
clone_size: few
j_call: TRBJ2-1
d_call: TRBD2
cdr3_aa: CASSQRRTSGYNEQFF
cdr3_nt: TGTGCCAGCAGCCAAAGACGGACTAGCGGATACAATGAGCAGTTCTTC

v_call: TRBV7-6
clone_size: .
j_call: TRBJ2-2
d_call: TRBD1
cdr3_aa: CASTRDSNTGELFF
cdr3_nt: TGTGCCAGCACCCGGGACAGTAACACCGGGGAGCTGTTTTTT

v_call: TRBV9
clone_size: .
j_call: TRBJ2-5
d_call: .
cdr3_aa: CASSVDPGVAQETQYF
cdr3_nt: TGTGCCAGCAGCGTAGACCCGGGAGTGGCCCAAGAGACCCAGTACTTC

v_call: TRBV6-6
clone_size: few
j_call: TRBJ2-7
d_call: .
cdr3_aa: CASRAPGITYEQYF
cdr3_nt: TGTGCCAGCAGGGCCCCAGGGATCACCTACGAGCAGTACTTC

v_call: TRBV2
clone_size: .
j_call: TRBJ2-1
d_call: .
cdr3_aa: CASNRDFSYNEQFF
cdr3_nt: TGTGCCAGCAACAGGGACTTCTCCTACAATGAGCAGTTCTTC

v_call: TRBV29-1
clone_size: few
j_call: TRBJ1-2
d_call: .
cdr3_aa: CSVGARANYGYTF
cdr3_nt: TGCAGCGTTGGTGCCAGGGCTAACTATGGCTACACCTTC

v_call: TRBV20-1
clone_size: .
j_call: TRBJ2-3
d_call: .
cdr3_aa: CSAPTDTQYF
cdr3_nt: TGCAGTGCCCCCACAGATACGCAGTATTTT